This record covers a single TCR beta chain. Antigen: not known. TCR beta libraries were made by quantitative 5'-RACE with molecular barcodes. Each CDR3 protein is one row after TCRdb ran MiXCR on the 5' RACE reads. The sample lists a few hundred thousand distinct CDR3 sequences, about a fifth occurring once. Per the germline V gene, CDR1 is KGHDR and CDR2 is SFDVKD. CDR3 length: 18 amino acids. V lost 5 bases to trimming and J lost 4 bases, with 23 bases between them. The sample comes from a study of CD8 T cells in ankylosing spondylitis. General study results and limits: Reportedly, disease-linked clones are significantly enriched in ankylosing spondylitis patients' matched synovial fluid. A TCR beta motif of roughly eight highly homologous variants appeared characteristic of ankylosing spondylitis blood. Disease-associated clonotypes exhibited CD8+ identity and were relatively infrequent in peripheral blood.

Sequenced input: blood, either unsorted or a sorted T cell fraction (not recorded which). V usage is TRBV24-1 and J usage is TRBJ2-1; D assignment may be TRBD1 or TRBD2 (6 bases each). The TCR originated in a male donor with ankylosing spondylitis. Here the CDR3 DNA reads TGTGCCACCAGTGTGGGACAATACGGGGGTCTTTTTTACAATGAGCAGTTCTTC. Its translation is CATSVGQYGGLFYNEQFF.